The subject of this entry is one T cell receptor beta chain. Its cognate antigen has yet to be identified. Qualities for individual bases were not recorded, and no much larger clone is one base off. The source of the sample is a study of blood T cell repertoires in COVID-19 (dated by TCRdb to 2018 to 2021). In the study overall: The collaborator samples originated in the United States, Italy and Spain and spanned the acute and convalescent phases of COVID-19. The material from the prospective study consisted of cDNA or gDNA derived from T cells, B-cell-depleted T cells, or PBMCs. The dataset comprised deeply sampled blood TCRbeta repertoires from subjects exposed to, actively infected with, or recovered from COVID-19. The repertoires were made available in a free public database intended to serve as a resource for research on the immune response to SARS-CoV-2. Samples came from the ongoing ImmuneRACE study (first 160 participants) plus 1,254 subjects from 6 global collaborators. The sample metadata nearly always contained a de-identified subject ID, COVID-19 status, age in years and sex. Where available, HLA class I and class II types were obtained from metadata supplied by the sample provider rather than from assay-based typing. The study at large found these results: Clinical and demographic metadata were provided uncurated, with the amount varying by source and participant.

The CDR3 runs 14 residues from the cysteine to the phenylalanine. The only DNA kept is the CDR3, 42 bases in frame from the first base. The CDR1 and CDR2 encoded by the germline V gene are MNHEY and SVGAGI. The germline V end is reduced by 6 bases and the J end by 5 bases; junction bases left unmatched: 8. One collaborating source in Seattle enrolled patients while the patients were actively infected and followed the patients over time throughout the course of disease. Whole blood was collected in K2EDTA tubes by collaborating institutions according to the institutions' own protocols. For TCRbeta analysis, collaborator samples were shipped as frozen whole blood, as isolated PBMCs, or as DNA extracted from either sample type. The immunoSEQ Assay, a bias-controlled multiplex PCR, was used to amplify TCRbeta CDR3 regions from genomic DNA. Under the source paper's analysis protocol: The number of nucleated cells in each sample was estimated by amplification of reference gene primers within the assay. To quantify the absolute abundance of each unique TCRbeta CDR3 rearrangement, sequence reads were collapsed and filtered. Productive Simpson clonality was computed per sample as the square root of Simpson's diversity index over productive rearrangements. Drawn from immuneACCESS, this table holds only the in-frame rearrangements with V and J called that TCRdb kept. Clones are partly lost; checked studies trace under half to an unresolved V gene and leave the rest unexplained. For V, J and clone size, that table is used; D and trimming come from the DNA. A total of some 70,000 clones appear in this sample, 80% to 90% of them only once. The ten largest clones capture about 43% of the sample.

The origin of this receptor is an older woman with COVID-19, enrolled during active disease. The sequence joins TRBV6-5 to TRBJ2-7, and 9 junctional nucleotides match TRBD1. The sequenced material came from peripheral blood. The sequenced DNA is TGTGCCAGCAGCTCCGGGACAGGGTGGGACGAGCAGTACTTC. This sequence encodes CASSSGTGWDEQYF.